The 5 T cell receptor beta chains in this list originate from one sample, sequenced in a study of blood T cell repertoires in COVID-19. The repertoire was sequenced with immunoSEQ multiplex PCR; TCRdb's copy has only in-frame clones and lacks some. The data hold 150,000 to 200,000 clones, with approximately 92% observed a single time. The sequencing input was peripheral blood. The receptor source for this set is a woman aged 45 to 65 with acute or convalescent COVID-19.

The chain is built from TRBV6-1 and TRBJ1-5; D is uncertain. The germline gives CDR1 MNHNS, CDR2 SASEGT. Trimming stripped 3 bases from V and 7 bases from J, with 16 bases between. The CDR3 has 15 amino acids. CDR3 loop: CASSEGPPGWQPQHF. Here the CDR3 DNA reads TGTGCCAGCAGTGAGGGTCCTCCCGGGTGGCAGCCCCAGCATTTT.

The CDR3 coding sequence is TGTGCCAGCAGCCAAGTGGGGAGCTCCTATAATTCACCCCTCCACTTT. Residues: CASSQVGSSYNSPLHF. The gene calls are TRBV14 and TRBJ1-6; D remains ambiguous. V lost 1 base to trimming and J lost 0 bases, with 7 bases between them. The V gene's germline CDR1 is SGHDN and CDR2 FVKESK. The CDR3 runs to 16 residues.

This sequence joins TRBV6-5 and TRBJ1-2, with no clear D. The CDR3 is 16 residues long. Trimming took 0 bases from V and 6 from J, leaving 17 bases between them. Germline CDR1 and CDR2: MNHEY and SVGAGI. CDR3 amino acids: CASSYSRSSPVDGYTF. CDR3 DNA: TGTGCCAGCAGTTACTCGAGGAGCAGTCCTGTGGATGGCTACACCTTC.

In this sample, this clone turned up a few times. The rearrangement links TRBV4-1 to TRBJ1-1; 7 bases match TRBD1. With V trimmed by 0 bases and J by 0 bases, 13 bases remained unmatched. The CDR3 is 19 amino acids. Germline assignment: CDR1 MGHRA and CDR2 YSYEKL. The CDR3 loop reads CASSQDFPGQRLMNTEAFF. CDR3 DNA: TGCGCCAGCAGCCAAGATTTTCCGGGACAGAGACTGATGAACACTGAAGCTTTCTTT.

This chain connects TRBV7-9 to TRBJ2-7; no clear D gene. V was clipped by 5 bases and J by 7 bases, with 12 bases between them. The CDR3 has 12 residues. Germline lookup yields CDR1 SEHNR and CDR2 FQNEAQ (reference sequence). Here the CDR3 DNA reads TGTGCCAGCAGCCCCCTCGGGTCAGAGCAGTACTTC. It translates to CASSPLGSEQYF.